This TCR beta chain came from a study of identical twins (dated by TCRdb to about 2016). General notes on the study: The study deep-sequenced TCR alpha and beta repertoires from monozygotic twins, unrelated adults of various ages and cord blood to test whether fetal clonotypes persist. Replicate twin experiments were performed at different times using different library preparation protocols to rule out contamination. The research as a whole found: Abundant cord blood beta clonotypes had fewer insertions, young adult naive repertoires showed a similar but weaker trend, and memory repertoires showed no such trend. Out-of-frame TCR alpha sharing in monozygotic twins was systematically underestimated by recombination models, whereas sharing between unrelated individuals was in agreement with the recombination models. Compared with coincidental sharing between unrelated individuals, out-of-frame TCR alpha sequences shared between twins showed an excess of sequences with low generation probability. Conclusions relied on cross-sectional statistical analysis, since the same donors could not be followed over many years. In beta out-of-frame sequences, excess twin sharing was weaker, because having fewer shared sequences lowered the signal-to-noise ratio. Zero-insertion analyses could be partly confounded by invariant T cells such as MAIT and iNKT, though diverse VJ usage argued against such confounding for most clonotypes.

Every donor in the study was a healthy Caucasian. Miltenyi CD45RO+ enrichment and human naive T-cell isolation kits were used to isolate memory (CD45RO+) and naive T cells from PBMC. About this clonotype itself: It has no known antigen specificity. No much larger clonotype is one base removed from it; base qualities were not supplied.

Libraries were constructed by 5' RACE. Sequencer: Illumina HiSeq 2000. Template switching added a universal primer binding site, and the final cDNA carried a unique molecular identifier that allowed TCR cDNA molecules to be counted accurately. Specific primers in the conserved constant-segment region were used to synthesize first-strand cDNA for the TCR alpha and beta chains. To control for contamination, every cDNA library was double barcoded, receiving both a SMART-Mk sample barcode and Illumina barcodes. TruSeq adapter sequences along with Illumina sample barcodes were introduced in two successive PCR steps. TCR alpha and beta cDNA libraries were sequenced on the Illumina HiSeq platform with custom primers. In the source study's methods: Raw reads were processed with MiGEC to extract unique molecular identifiers, and MiXCR was used to determine CDR3 positions. Recombination models were inferred per individual with the repgenHMM and IGoR tools using an EM algorithm. The analysis of shared clonotypes was done with the tcR package in R, with sharing normalized by the product of cloneset sizes. To study raw recombination free of thymic and clonal selection effects, out-of-frame nonproductive sequences were analyzed. TCRdb reanalyzed the raw reads on its own, using fastp at Q25 for trimming and MiXCR for clone calling, and kept in-frame beta chains. For every CDR3 protein sequence, its rows merge into one entry that carries the most common genes and DNA. TCRdb's processing, not the authors' own work, is the source of the V and J calls. This sample is represented by hundreds of thousands of distinct CDR3 sequences; about 14% of them were singletons. The top ten hold 8.8% of the sample.

Between the V and J ends, shortened by 11 bases and 5 bases respectively, the junction contains 15 bases. Reading from cysteine to phenylalanine, the CDR3 counts 12 amino acids. This entry keeps only the CDR3 DNA: 36 bases, framed from base 1. The CDR1 and CDR2 encoded by the germline V gene (reference sequence) are MNHEY and SMNVEV. Sequenced sample: memory (CD45RO+) T cells sorted from blood. What the cell subset or site label conveys for this sample: CD45RO+ enriched T cells. This TCR came from a woman younger than 30 in good health. The chain links TRBV27 with TRBJ1-2, and the D gene may be TRBD1, 5 bases matching. Here the CDR3 is given as CAGSGAAYGYTF. The nucleotide sequence is given as TGTGCCGGCTCCGGGGCGGCTTATGGCTACACCTTC.